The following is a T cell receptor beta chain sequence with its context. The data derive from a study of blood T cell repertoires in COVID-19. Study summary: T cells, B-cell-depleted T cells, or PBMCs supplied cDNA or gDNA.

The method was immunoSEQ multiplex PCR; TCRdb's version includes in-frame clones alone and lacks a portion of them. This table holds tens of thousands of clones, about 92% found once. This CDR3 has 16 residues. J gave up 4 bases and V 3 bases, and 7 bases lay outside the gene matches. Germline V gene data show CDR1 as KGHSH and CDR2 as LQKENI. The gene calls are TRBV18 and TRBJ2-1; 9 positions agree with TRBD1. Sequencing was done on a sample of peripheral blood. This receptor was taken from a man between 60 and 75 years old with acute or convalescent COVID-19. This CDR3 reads CASSPRSGTGYNEQFF. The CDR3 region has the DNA TGTGCCAGCTCACCGCGTTCCGGGACAGGGTACAATGAGCAGTTCTTC.